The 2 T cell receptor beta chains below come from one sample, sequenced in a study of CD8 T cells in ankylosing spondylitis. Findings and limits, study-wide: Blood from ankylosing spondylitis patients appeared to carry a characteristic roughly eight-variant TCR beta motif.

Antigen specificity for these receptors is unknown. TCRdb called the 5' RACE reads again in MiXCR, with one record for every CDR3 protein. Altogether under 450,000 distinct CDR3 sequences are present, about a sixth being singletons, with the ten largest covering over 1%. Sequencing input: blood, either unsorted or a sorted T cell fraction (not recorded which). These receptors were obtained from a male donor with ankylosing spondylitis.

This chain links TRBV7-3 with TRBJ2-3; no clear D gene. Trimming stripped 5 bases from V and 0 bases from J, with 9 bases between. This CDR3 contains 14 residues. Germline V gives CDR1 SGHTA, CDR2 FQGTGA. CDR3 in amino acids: CASSPSDSTDTQYF. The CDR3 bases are TGTGCCAGCAGCCCCTCGGACAGCACAGATACGCAGTATTTT.

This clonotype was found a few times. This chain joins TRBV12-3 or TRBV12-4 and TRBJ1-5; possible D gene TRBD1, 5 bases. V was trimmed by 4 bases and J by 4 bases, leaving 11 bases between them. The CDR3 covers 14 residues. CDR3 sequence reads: CASSYRTKNQPQHF. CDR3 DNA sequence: TGTGCCAGCAGTTATAGGACAAAGAATCAGCCCCAGCATTTT.